This T cell receptor (beta chain) was retrieved from a study of vaccination and CD4 T cells after COVID-19. Study-wide context: The convalescent group had six males, four females, seven Caucasians, two Asians, one multiracial.

Details on this clonotype: Its antigen is unknown.

The treatment here: approximately 11-day PBMC culture with coronavirus spike peptide pools or control peptides (ViraFEST assay). During the years 2011-2018, before the COVID-19 pandemic, the unexposed donor's CD4+ T cells were collected. It was with roughly 9.6 IU/ml IL-2 and roughly 9.1 ug/ml peptide pools that 2.2 million or so PBMCs per well were cultured. Cultured CD4+ T-cell DNA underwent Oncomine TCR Beta short-read sequencing. From cultured CD4+ T cells, genomic DNA was extracted. MiXCR, run by TCRdb on the PCR reads, gives a single entry per CDR3 protein. The sample shows about 9,100 distinct CDR3 sequences, around two fifths of them seen only once. Per the germline V gene, CDR1 is SGHTA and CDR2 is FQGNSA. The CDR3 is 14 amino acids. The V end was cut by 4 bases, the J end by 0 bases, with 7 bases between.

V is TRBV7-2 and J is TRBJ1-3, with D maybe TRBD1 (5 bases). Sequences were obtained from CD4+ T cells from blood, cultured in vitro. The clonotype comes from a human donor in good health. CDR3 in DNA: TGTGCCAGCAGCTCAGACAGCTCTGGAAACACCATATATTTT. Its translation: CASSSDSSGNTIYF.